Included here is one TCR beta chain sequence, with context. Its antigen is not identified. This sample is part of a study of chemoradiotherapy in HPV16-positive cancers. Study as a whole: Candidate HPV-specific T-cell clones and common TCR motifs came from functional assays in two HPV16-positive patients. Study-level findings and limits: The functional HPV-specific definition rests on just a couple of HPV16-positive patients. Candidate HPV-specific clones and E7-related TCR motifs grew in tumor during treatment.

V dropped 0 bases and J dropped 4; count of bases not matched to a gene: 14. From germline, CDR1 is SGHRS and CDR2 YFSETQ. The CDR3 is 18 amino acids. Here immunoSEQ multiplex PCR was the method, and the copy in TCRdb shows in-frame clones only, minus some. The sample shows 9,000 or so clones, around 90% of them seen only once. Repertoires were sampled repeatedly during chemoradiotherapy. This chain uses TRBV5-1 with TRBJ2-3, with 7 bases aligning to TRBD2. Sequenced material: blood, taken from a patient who underwent chemoradiotherapy. The receptor comes from a human donor with HPV-associated anogenital cancer. The CDR3 sequence: CASSLGYLAAPGADTQYF. CDR3 DNA sequence: TGCGCCAGCAGCTTGGGCTATCTAGCGGCCCCAGGCGCAGATACGCAGTATTTT.